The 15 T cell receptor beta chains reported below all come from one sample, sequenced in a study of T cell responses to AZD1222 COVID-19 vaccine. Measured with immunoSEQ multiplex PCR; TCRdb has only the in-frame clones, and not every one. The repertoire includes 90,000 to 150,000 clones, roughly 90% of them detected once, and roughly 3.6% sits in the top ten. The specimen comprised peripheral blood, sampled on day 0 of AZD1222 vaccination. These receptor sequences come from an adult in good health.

CDR3 DNA: TGTGCCAGCAGTACAATGAACTATGGCTACACCTTC. This translates into CASSTMNYGYTF. This rearrangement joins TRBV2 to TRBJ1-2; D uncertain. Germline V CDR1 and CDR2: SNHLY, FYNNEI. Trimming cost V 5 bases and J 2 bases, with 6 bases left between them. The length of the CDR3 is 12 residues.

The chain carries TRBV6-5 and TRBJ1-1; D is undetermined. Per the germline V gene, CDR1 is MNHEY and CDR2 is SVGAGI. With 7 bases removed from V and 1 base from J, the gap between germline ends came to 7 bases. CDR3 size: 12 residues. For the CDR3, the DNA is TGTGCCAGCACCCTGTCGAACACTGAAGCTTTCTTT. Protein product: CASTLSNTEAFF.

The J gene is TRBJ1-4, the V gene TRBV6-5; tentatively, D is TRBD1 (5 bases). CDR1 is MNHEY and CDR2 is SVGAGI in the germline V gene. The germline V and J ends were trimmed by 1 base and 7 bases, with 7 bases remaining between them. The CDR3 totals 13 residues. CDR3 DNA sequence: TGTGCCAGCAGTTACTTGGGGGGTGAAAAACTGTTTTTT. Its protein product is CASSYLGGEKLFF.

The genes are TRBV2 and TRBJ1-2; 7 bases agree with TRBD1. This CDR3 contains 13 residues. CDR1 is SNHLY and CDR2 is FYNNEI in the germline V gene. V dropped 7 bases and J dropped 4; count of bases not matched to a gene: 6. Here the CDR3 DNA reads TGTGCCAGCACGCCGACAGGGACCTATGGCTACACCTTC. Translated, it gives CASTPTGTYGYTF.

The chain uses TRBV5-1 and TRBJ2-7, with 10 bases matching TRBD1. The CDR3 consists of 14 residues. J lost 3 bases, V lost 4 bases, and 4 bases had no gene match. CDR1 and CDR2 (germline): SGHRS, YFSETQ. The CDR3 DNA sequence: TGCGCCAGCAGCCCGGGACAGGGGCTCTACGAGCAGTACTTC. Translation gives CASSPGQGLYEQYF. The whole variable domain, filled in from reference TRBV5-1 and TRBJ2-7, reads KAGVTQTPRYLIKTRGQQVTLSCSPISGHRSVSWYQQTPGQGLQFLFEYFSETQRNKGNFPGRFSGRQFSNSRSEMNVSTLELGDSALYLCASSPGQGLYEQYFGPGTRLTVT.

The CDR3 sequence is CASSPGSWGTF. In DNA, the CDR3 is TGTGCCAGCAGCCCCGGCAGTTGGGGCACCTTC. The J gene is TRBJ1-2, the V gene TRBV7-2; D unclear. Trimming took 5 bases from V and 13 from J, leaving 14 bases between them. The CDR3 sequence is 11 residues long. Germline V lookup: CDR1 SGHTA, CDR2 FQGNSA.

The CDR3: CAISEGSSGYEQYF. The CDR3 coding sequence is TGTGCCATCAGTGAGGGGTCTAGCGGCTACGAGCAGTACTTC. This chain joins TRBV10-3 and TRBJ2-7; TRBD2 matches at 7 bases. Looked up from germline, CDR1 is ENHRY and CDR2 is SYGVKD. V lost 2 bases, J lost 3 bases, and 4 bases stayed unmatched. The CDR3 is made up of 14 amino acids.

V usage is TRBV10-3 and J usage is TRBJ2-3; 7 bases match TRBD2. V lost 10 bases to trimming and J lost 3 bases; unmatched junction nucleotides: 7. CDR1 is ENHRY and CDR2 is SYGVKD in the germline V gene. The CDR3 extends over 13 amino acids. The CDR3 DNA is TGTGCCAGCTGGGACTACATTACAGATACGCAGTATTTT. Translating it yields CASWDYITDTQYF.

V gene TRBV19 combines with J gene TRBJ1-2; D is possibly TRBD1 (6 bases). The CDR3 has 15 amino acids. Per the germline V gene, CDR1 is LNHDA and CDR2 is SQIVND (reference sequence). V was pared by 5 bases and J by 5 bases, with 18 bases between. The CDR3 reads CASSPVGGAGYGYTF. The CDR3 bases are TGTGCCAGTAGTCCCGTCGGGGGGGCTGGGTATGGCTACACCTTC.

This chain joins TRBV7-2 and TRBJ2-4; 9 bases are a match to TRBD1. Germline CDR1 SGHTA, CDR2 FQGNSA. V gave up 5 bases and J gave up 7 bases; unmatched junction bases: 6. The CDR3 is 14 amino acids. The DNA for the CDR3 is TGTGCCAGCAGCCGGGACAGGGCGGCGAACATTCAGTACTTC. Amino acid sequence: CASSRDRAANIQYF.

The CDR3, as DNA: TGTGCCAGCAGCTCGATGGGTCTTAACACTGAAGCTTTCTTT. As protein: CASSSMGLNTEAFF. V and J are TRBV7-3 and TRBJ1-1; no reliable D call. The CDR3 has 14 residues. Germline lookup yields CDR1 SGHTA and CDR2 FQGTGA. V shed 4 bases and J shed 2 bases, with 11 bases lying between them.

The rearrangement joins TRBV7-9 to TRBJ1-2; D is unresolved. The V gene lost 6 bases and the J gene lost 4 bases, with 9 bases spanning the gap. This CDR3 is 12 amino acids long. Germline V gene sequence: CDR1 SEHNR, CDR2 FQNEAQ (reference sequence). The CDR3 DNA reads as TGTGCCAGCAGTACTCAGATCTATGGCTACACCTTC. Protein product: CASSTQIYGYTF.

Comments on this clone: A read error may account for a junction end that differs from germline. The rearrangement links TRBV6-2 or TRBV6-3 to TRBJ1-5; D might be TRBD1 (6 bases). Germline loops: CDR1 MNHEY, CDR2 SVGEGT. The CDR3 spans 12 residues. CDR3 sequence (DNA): TGTGCCAGCAGTTTGACTCCGGGACACGGGGATTTT. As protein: CASSLTPGHGDF.

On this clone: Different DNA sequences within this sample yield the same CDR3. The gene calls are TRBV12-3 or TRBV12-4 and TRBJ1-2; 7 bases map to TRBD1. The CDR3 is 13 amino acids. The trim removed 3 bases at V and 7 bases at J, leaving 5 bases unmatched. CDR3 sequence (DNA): TGTGCCAGCAGTTTCGAGGGGGCGCGTGGCTACACCTTC. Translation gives CASSFEGARGYTF.

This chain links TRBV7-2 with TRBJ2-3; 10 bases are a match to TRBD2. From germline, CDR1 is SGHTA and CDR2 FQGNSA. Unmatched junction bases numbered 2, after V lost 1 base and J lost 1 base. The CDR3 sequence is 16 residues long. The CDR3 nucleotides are TGTGCCAGCAGCTTAGAACTAGCGGGACGCACAGATACGCAGTATTTT. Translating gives CASSLELAGRTDTQYF.